One TCR beta chain is described in this entry. Germline CDR1 and CDR2: LNHDA and SQIVND (reference sequence). CDR3 length equals 14 residues. With 6 bases removed from V and 2 bases from J, the gap between germline ends came to 11 bases. Libraries were prepared by immunoSEQ multiplex PCR; TCRdb keeps only in-frame clonotypes and omits some of them. The data hold around 100,000 clones, with roughly 89% observed a single time. The data are from a study of T cells in localized non-small cell lung cancer. The starting material was peripheral blood, obtained before any cancer treatment. The chain has TRBV19 and TRBJ1-5; a weak D match, TRBD1 (6 bases). The TCR was taken from a man between 35 and 75 years old with stage I squamous cell lung carcinoma. CDR3: CASRPDRGNQPQHF. In nucleotides, the CDR3 is TGTGCCAGTAGGCCGGACAGAGGCAATCAGCCCCAGCATTTT.